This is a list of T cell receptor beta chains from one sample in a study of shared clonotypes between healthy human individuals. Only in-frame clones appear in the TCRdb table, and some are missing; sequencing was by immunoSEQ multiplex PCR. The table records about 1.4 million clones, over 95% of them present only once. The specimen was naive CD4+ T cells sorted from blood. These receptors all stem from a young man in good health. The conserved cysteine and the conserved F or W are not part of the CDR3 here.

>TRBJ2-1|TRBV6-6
ASSYGGYNEQF
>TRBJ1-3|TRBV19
ASRRQDLGNTIY
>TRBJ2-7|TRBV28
ASSSKGLSRAKNQYEQY
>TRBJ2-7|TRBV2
ASSGTGGMYEQY
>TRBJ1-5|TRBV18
ASSPGTGSYNQPQH
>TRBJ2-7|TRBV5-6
ASSLVSSGVLTYEQY
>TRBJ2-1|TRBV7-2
ASRGQGSSYNEQF
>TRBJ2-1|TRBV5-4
ASSQGLDYNEQF
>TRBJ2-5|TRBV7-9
ASGTPNFRRGVRETQY
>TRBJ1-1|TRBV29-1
SVDSGFMPTEAF
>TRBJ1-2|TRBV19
ASSGRDWQSIYGYT
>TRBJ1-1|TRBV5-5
ASSFSGTWEAF
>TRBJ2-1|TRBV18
ASSGLADNEQF
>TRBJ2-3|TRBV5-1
ASSRDTGTDTQY
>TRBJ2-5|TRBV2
ASSEAGLSETQY
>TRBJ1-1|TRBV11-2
ASSLVRGRGYIEAF
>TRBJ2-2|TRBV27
ASIPTGPANTGELF
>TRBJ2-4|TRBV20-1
SALTRNIQY
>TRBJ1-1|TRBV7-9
ASSFGFPVTEAF
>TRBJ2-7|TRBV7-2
ASSSPGSYEQY
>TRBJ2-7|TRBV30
AWSIRLSSYEQY
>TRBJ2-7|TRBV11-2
ASSPRETLAALSYEQY
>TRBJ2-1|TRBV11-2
ASSLDELLAGGPWNEQF
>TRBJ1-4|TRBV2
ASRVTGVNEKLF